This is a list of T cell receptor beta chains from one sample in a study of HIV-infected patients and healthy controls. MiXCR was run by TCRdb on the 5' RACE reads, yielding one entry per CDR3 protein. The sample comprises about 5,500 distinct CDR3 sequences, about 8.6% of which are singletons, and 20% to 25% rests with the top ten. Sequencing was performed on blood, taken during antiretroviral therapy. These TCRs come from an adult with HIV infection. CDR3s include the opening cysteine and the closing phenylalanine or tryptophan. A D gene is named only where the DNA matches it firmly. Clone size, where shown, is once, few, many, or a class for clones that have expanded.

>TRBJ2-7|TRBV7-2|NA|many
TGTGCCAGCAGCTTAAGACAGAGCAGTATTTACGAGCAGTACTTC
CASSLRQSSIYEQYF
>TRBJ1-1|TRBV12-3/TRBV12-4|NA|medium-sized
TGTGCCAGCAATAGGGGGGGCACTGAAGCTTTCTTT
CASNRGGTEAFF
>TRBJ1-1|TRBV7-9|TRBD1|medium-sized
TGTGCCAGCAGCGACCGACAGGGTGAAGCTTTCTTT
CASSDRQGEAFF
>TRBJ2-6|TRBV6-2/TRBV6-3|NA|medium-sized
TGTGCCAGCAGTTACTCTGGGGCCAACGTCCTGACTTTC
CASSYSGANVLTF
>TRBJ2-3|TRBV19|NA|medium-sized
TGTGCCAGTAGTGCAGGGGACTTCCGCACAGATACGCAGTATTTT
CASSAGDFRTDTQYF
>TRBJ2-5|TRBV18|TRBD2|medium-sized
TGTGCCAGCTCCCTTAGCGGGTACCAAGAGACCCAGTACTTC
CASSLSGYQETQYF
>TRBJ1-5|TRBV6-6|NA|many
TGTGCCAGCAGCAACTTGGACGGGAATCAGCCCCAGCATTTT
CASSNLDGNQPQHF
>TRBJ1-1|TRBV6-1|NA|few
TGTGCCAGCAGTGCCCAGCCGGGGGGGGCGAACACTGAAGCTTTCTTT
CASSAQPGGANTEAFF
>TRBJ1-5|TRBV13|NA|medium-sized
TGTGCCAGCAGCCTGACTCGGGGGCGCGGACAGCCCCAGCATTTT
CASSLTRGRGQPQHF
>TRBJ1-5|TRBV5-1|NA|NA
TGCGCCAGCAGCTTGTCAGGGGAGGGCCAGCCCCAGCATTTT
CASSLSGEGQPQHF
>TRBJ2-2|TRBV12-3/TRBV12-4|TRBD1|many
TGTGCCAGCAGTTGGAGACAGGGCAGCACCGGGGAGCTGTTTTTT
CASSWRQGSTGELFF
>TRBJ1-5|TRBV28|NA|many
TGTGCCAGCAGTTTTGCCAGCTTCAATCAGCCCCAGCATTTT
CASSFASFNQPQHF
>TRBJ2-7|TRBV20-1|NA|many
TGCAGTGCTAGGTCCGGTCCTGGCGAGCAGTACTTC
CSARSGPGEQYF
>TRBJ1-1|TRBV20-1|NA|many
TGCAGTGCTACTTATGACTTCGGGACGGTCGGAGCTTTCTTT
CSATYDFGTVGAFF
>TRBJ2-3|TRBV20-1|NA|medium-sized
TGCAGTGCTAGAAAGGCAGATACGCAGTATTTT
CSARKADTQYF
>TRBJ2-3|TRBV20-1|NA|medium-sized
TGCAGTGCTAGAGAATGGGGGACCGGGACAGATACGCAGTATTTT
CSAREWGTGTDTQYF
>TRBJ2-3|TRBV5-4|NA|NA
TGTGCCAGCAGCCACGACCCGGGGAGCACAGATACGCAGTATTTT
CASSHDPGSTDTQYF
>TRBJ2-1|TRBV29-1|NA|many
TGCAGCGTGGAGACCAATGAGCAGTTCTTC
CSVETNEQFF
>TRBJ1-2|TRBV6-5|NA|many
TGTGCCAGCAGTTACTCGAACGAACGCGATGGCTACACCTTC
CASSYSNERDGYTF
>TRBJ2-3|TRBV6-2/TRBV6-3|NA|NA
TGTGCCAGCAGTTCGAGCCTAGTCGATACGCAGTATTTT
CASSSSLVDTQYF
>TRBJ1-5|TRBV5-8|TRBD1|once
TGTGCCAGCAGCTTGGGACAGGGTGGCAATCAGCCCCAGCATTTT
CASSLGQGGNQPQHF